A single sample gave rise to the 12 T cell receptor beta chains below, sequenced in a study of response to subunit inactivated influenza vaccine. Using its own MiXCR run on the RT-PCR reads, TCRdb lists one record per CDR3 protein. Here the sample spans 560,000 or so distinct CDR3 sequences, about 8% being singletons. The sample was PBMCs from blood, taken less than 25 months after vaccination. These receptors were taken from a man between 50 and 75 years old who received an inactivated influenza vaccine.

This clonotype was counted ten times or more. DNA of the CDR3: TGTGCCTGGAGTGCGGGACAGGGCCAAGGCTCCTACAATGAGCAGTTCTTC. This codes for CAWSAGQGQGSYNEQFF. The chain is built from TRBV30 and TRBJ2-1; TRBD1 agrees at 9 bases. CDR1 is GTSNPN, CDR2 SVGIG, per germline (reference sequence). V trimming: 1 base; J trimming: 0 bases; junction bases outside the gene matches: 7. The CDR3 totals 17 residues.

This clonotype was seen only a few times. V and J are TRBV4-3 and TRBJ1-2, with a tentative D call TRBD1 (5 bases). This CDR3 has 15 residues. CDR1 is LGHNA and CDR2 is YSLEER in the germline V gene. V was trimmed by 0 bases and J by 6 bases, leaving 14 bases between them. The CDR3 sequence: CASSQDLQGKDGYTF. The CDR3 nucleotides read TGCGCCAGCAGCCAAGATCTGCAGGGAAAGGATGGCTACACCTTC.

This clonotype has a count of ten or more. The rearrangement uses TRBV21-1 and TRBJ2-4. TRBV21-1 is annotated as a pseudogene. This CDR3 is 16 amino acids long. This CDR3 reads CASSKGGGVGKNIQYF. The CDR3 nucleotides read TGTGCCAGCAGCAAAGGTGGCGGGGTAGGCAAAAACATTCAGTACTTC.

Many counts were recorded for this clonotype. The chain uses TRBV5-1 and TRBJ1-3; no clear D. Trimming took 0 bases from V and 0 from J, leaving 7 bases between them. Germline CDR1 SGHRS, CDR2 YFSETQ. CDR3 length: 15 amino acids. CDR3 DNA sequence: TGCGCCAGCAGCTTGGAGGGCGGCTCTGGAAACACCATATATTTT. This sequence encodes CASSLEGGSGNTIYF.

The chain has TRBV4-3 and TRBJ1-2, with D possibly being TRBD1 (5 bases). V was pared by 4 bases and J by 8 bases, with 23 bases between. The germline CDR1 and CDR2 sequences are LGHNA and YSLEER. The CDR3 is 16 residues long. The CDR3 DNA reads as TGCGCCAGCAGCCCGACCGGGACGAATTTCCCGCGGGGCTACACCTTC. As protein: CASSPTGTNFPRGYTF.

This clonotype appeared a few times. The CDR3 reads CASSPYQRGAGGEQFF. Written as DNA, the CDR3 is TGTGCCAGCAGCCCATACCAGCGGGGAGCAGGCGGGGAGCAGTTCTTC. The rearrangement joins TRBV3-1 to TRBJ2-1, with TRBD2 matching 7 bases. J lost 10 bases, V lost 4 bases, and 16 bases had no gene match. CDR1 and CDR2 (germline): LGHDT, YNNKEL (reference sequence). The CDR3 loop spans 16 amino acids.

The rearrangement joins TRBV5-1 to TRBJ2-3; D gene ambiguous. Germline V gene sequence: CDR1 SGHRS, CDR2 YFSETQ. The CDR3 loop spans 16 amino acids. The V end was cut by 3 bases, the J end by 2 bases, with 16 bases between. The CDR3 here is CASSSQPPPSTDTQYF. The CDR3 DNA is TGCGCCAGCAGCTCCCAGCCACCCCCTTCCACAGATACGCAGTATTTT.

This clonotype was recorded many times. The chain is built from TRBV7-2 and TRBJ1-2; TRBD1 matches 9 bases. CDR1 and CDR2 from the germline V gene are SGHTA and FQGNSA. This CDR3 contains 15 residues. V was pared by 0 bases and J by 4 bases, with 3 bases of the junction left unmatched. The CDR3 DNA reads TGTGCCAGCAGCTTAGCCGGGACAGGGACCTATGGCTACACCTTC. This sequence encodes CASSLAGTGTYGYTF.

This clonotype occurred many times. The chain links TRBV20-1 to TRBJ1-2, with TRBD1 matching 9 bases. Per germline, CDR1 DFQATT and CDR2 SNEGSKA (reference sequence). The CDR3 contains 12 residues. Trimming at V came to 8 bases and at J to 8 bases, leaving 9 bases not matched to a gene. CDR3 DNA sequence: TGCAGTTCAGAACAGGGGGCGCAAGGCTACACCTTC. Translation: CSSEQGAQGYTF.

The chain has TRBV10-3 and TRBJ2-5; 9 bases line up with TRBD2. This CDR3 contains 14 residues. V lost 8 bases, J lost 5 bases, and 9 bases stayed unmatched. Germline V gene lookup returns CDR1 ENHRY and CDR2 SYGVKD. For the CDR3, the DNA is TGTGCCATCTCGATGGCGGGGGGGCTGGAGACCCAGTACTTC. It specifies CAISMAGGLETQYF.

This clonotype was observed a few times. V gene TRBV3-1 combines with J gene TRBJ2-2, with 10 bases matching TRBD2. The V gene's germline CDR1 is LGHDT and CDR2 YNNKEL (reference sequence). The CDR3 loop spans 15 amino acids. J gave up 7 bases and V 4 bases, and 6 bases lay outside the gene matches. The CDR3 is CASSRLAGVVGELFF. CDR3 nucleotide sequence: TGTGCCAGCAGCCGCCTAGCGGGAGTGGTCGGGGAGCTGTTTTTT.

This clonotype was seen at least ten times. One end of the junction varies from germline; a read error may be responsible. This chain links TRBV27 with TRBJ1-6, with a tentative D call TRBD1 (6 bases). The CDR3 sequence is 14 residues long. From germline, CDR1 is MNHEY and CDR2 SMNVEV (reference sequence). CDR3 sequence reads: CASSPRQVNSPLHF. Written as DNA, the CDR3 is TGTGCCAGCAGTCCTAGACAGGTTAATTCGCCCCTCCACTTT.